The 30 T cell receptor beta chains below were found in one sample sequenced in a study (dated by TCRdb to 2015 to 2016). Library construction relied on RT-PCR. The run used an Illumina MiSeq. TCRdb ran its own pipeline on the public reads, namely fastp trimming at Q25 and MiXCR clone calling, and kept in-frame beta chains. Under each unique CDR3 protein, matching rows form one entry showing the most common genes and DNA. This sample lists about 3,800 distinct CDR3 sequences; around 36% were detected once. Approximately 5.4% of the sample lies in the top ten. Sequenced material: memory CD4+ T cells from salivary gland. These TCRs come from a female donor with primary Sjogren's syndrome.

This clonotype appeared once. This sequence joins TRBV5-1 and TRBJ1-4; 10 positions match TRBD1. Per germline, CDR1 SGHRS and CDR2 YFSETQ. This CDR3 spans 16 amino acids. V trimming: 4 bases; J trimming: 7 bases; junction bases outside the gene matches: 10. CDR3 coding DNA: TGCGCCAGCAGCCCGGACAGGGGGTACGACACTGAAAAACTGTTTTTT. Encoded protein: CASSPDRGYDTEKLFF.

This clonotype was recorded only once. The genes are TRBV5-1 and TRBJ2-1, with TRBD2 matching over 10 bases. This CDR3 region has 15 residues. Germline V lookup: CDR1 SGHRS, CDR2 YFSETQ. V dropped 0 bases and J dropped 7; count of bases not matched to a gene: 4. CDR3: CASSLELAGQNEQFF. DNA for the CDR3: TGCGCCAGCAGCTTGGAACTAGCGGGGCAAAATGAGCAGTTCTTC. Together with reference TRBV5-1 and TRBJ2-1, the CDR3 gives the full variable domain: KAGVTQTPRYLIKTRGQQVTLSCSPISGHRSVSWYQQTPGQGLQFLFEYFSETQRNKGNFPGRFSGRQFSNSRSEMNVSTLELGDSALYLCASSLELAGQNEQFFGPGTRLTVL.

Comments on this clonotype: It may be a read error: a sequence one base away is much more abundant. V and J are TRBV11-2 and TRBJ1-1; D possibly corresponds to TRBD1 (5 bases). The CDR3 has 15 residues. V lost 1 base, J lost 1 base, and 10 bases lay in between. Germline assignment: CDR1 SGHAT and CDR2 FQNNGV. CDR3 region: CASSLVWTSNTEAFF. CDR3 nucleotides: TGTGCCAGCAGCTTAGTCTGGACATCGAACACTGAAGCTTTCTTT. The full variable domain, with the rest looked up from reference TRBV11-2 and TRBJ1-1, is EAGVAQSPRYKIIEKRQSVAFWCNPISGHATLYWYQQILGQGPKLLIQFQNNGVVDDSQLPKDRFSAERLKGVDSTLKIQPAKLEDSAVYLCASSLVWTSNTEAFFGQGTRLTVV.

Note on this clonotype: A single base separates this from a much larger clone, so it may be a read error. The chain is built from TRBV27 and TRBJ2-7; 7 nucleotides line up with TRBD1. This CDR3 region has 15 residues. V lost 5 bases to trimming and J lost 5 bases; unmatched junction nucleotides: 12. Germline CDR1 reads MNHEY; CDR2 reads SMNVEV (reference sequence). The CDR3 region has the DNA TGTGCCAGCAGTGTGGTAGTGACAGGGTCCCACGAGCAGTACTTC. Protein sequence: CASSVVVTGSHEQYF.

With regard to this clonotype: Because the CDR3 is missing its conserved closing phenylalanine or tryptophan, this is likely a read error. Because the CDR3's place on the DNA is in doubt, the DNA is left out and the CDR3 is given as listed by TCRdb. The genes are TRBV5-1 and TRBJ2-3; TRBD1, as called in the table, went unchecked against the DNA. Germline V CDR1 and CDR2: SGHRS, YFSETQ. The CDR3 is 22 amino acids in total, end residues counted. CDR3 amino acids: CASSSADTQWYQRRVMSTSVLG.

This clonotype is medium-sized in the sample. V and J are TRBV7-9 and TRBJ2-2; 7 positions match TRBD2. Germline V gene data show CDR1 as SEHNR and CDR2 as FQNEAQ (reference sequence). The CDR3 has 15 amino acids. Trimming took 7 bases from V and 0 from J; bases not matched to a gene: 5. The CDR3 reads CASIRLAANTGELFF. The CDR3, as DNA: TGTGCCAGCATCAGACTAGCAGCGAACACCGGGGAGCTGTTTTTT.

By frequency in the sample, this clonotype is large. This chain links TRBV10-3 with TRBJ1-2; D is uncertain. V was clipped by 8 bases and J by 3 bases, with 10 bases between them. The CDR3 loop spans 12 amino acids. Germline V CDR1 and CDR2: ENHRY, SYGVKD. In DNA, the CDR3 is TGTGCCATCCAGGAGGGTGACTATGGCTACACCTTC. Translating it yields CAIQEGDYGYTF.

This clonotype was seen at least ten times. The genes are TRBV27 and TRBJ1-6, with D possibly matching TRBD1 (5 bases). Germline values: CDR1 MNHEY, CDR2 SMNVEV (reference sequence). V shed 3 bases and J shed 8 bases, with 11 bases lying between them. The CDR3 is made up of 14 amino acids. The CDR3 DNA follows: TGTGCCAGCAGTTTTCAGGGTAACCATTCACCCCTCCACTTT. This encodes CASSFQGNHSPLHF.

The gene calls are TRBV5-1 and TRBJ2-5; 10 nucleotides align to TRBD1. Per the germline V gene, CDR1 is SGHRS and CDR2 is YFSETQ. V lost 6 bases, J lost 5 bases, and 10 bases stayed unmatched. The CDR3 has 15 residues. CDR3 amino acids: CASTSGTGVGETQYF. In DNA, the CDR3 is TGCGCCAGCACATCGGGGACAGGGGTCGGTGAGACCCAGTACTTC.

The V gene is TRBV7-2, the J gene TRBJ2-3, with a possible D match to TRBD1 (6 bases). This CDR3 has 14 residues. Germline V CDR1 and CDR2: SGHTA, FQGNSA. V was pared by 7 bases and J by 6 bases, with 17 bases between. DNA of the CDR3: TGTGCCAGCATGGACCGGCAGGGGTGGGATACGCAGTATTTT. Translating gives CASMDRQGWDTQYF.

This clonotype is medium-sized by share. This chain links TRBV20-1 with TRBJ1-5; no clear D gene. This CDR3 has 12 residues. Germline CDR1 reads DFQATT; CDR2 reads SNEGSKA (reference sequence). Trimming took 2 bases from V and 15 from J, leaving 17 bases between them. In DNA form, the CDR3 reads TGCAGTGCTAGATCAGATCAGGACGGGTGGCATTTT. This encodes CSARSDQDGWHF.

This clonotype occurred once. The chain carries TRBV5-1 and TRBJ2-1; 9 nucleotides match TRBD2. In germline, CDR1 is SGHRS, CDR2 YFSETQ. V shed 4 bases and J 9 bases; nucleotides not matched to a gene: 11. This CDR3 spans 15 amino acids. The CDR3 loop is CASSLIAGARGEQFF. Here the CDR3 DNA reads TGCGCCAGCAGCCTGATAGCGGGAGCCCGGGGTGAGCAGTTCTTC.

The rearrangement joins TRBV7-2 to TRBJ1-2, with unresolved D. The germline V gene has CDR1 SGHTA and CDR2 FQGNSA. Between the trimmed V and J ends, which lost 5 bases and 7 bases, there was a span of 14 bases. This CDR3 has 13 amino acids. CDR3 region: CASSNTRLFGYTF. CDR3 sequence (DNA): TGTGCCAGCAGCAATACCAGGCTTTTTGGCTACACCTTC.

Judged by abundance, this clonotype is medium-sized (0.01 to 0.1%). This rearrangement joins TRBV4-3 to TRBJ1-2, with 10 bases aligning to TRBD1. Germline V gene sequence: CDR1 LGHNA, CDR2 YSLEER. V lost 1 base and J lost 7; bases outside the gene matches: 6. The CDR3 contains 15 residues. CDR3 loop: CASSQVGQGWAGYTF. CDR3 in DNA: TGCGCCAGCAGCCAAGTGGGACAGGGGTGGGCTGGCTACACCTTC.

By proportion, this clonotype is medium-sized. The CDR3 region is CASSPGTVNSPLHF. CDR3 nucleotides: TGTGCCAGCAGCCCCGGGACAGTTAATTCACCCCTCCACTTT. The chain is built from TRBV27 and TRBJ1-6, with TRBD1 matching 7 bases. V was pared by 6 bases and J by 6 bases, with 5 bases of the junction left unmatched. CDR1 and CDR2 (germline): MNHEY, SMNVEV (reference sequence). The CDR3 is 14 amino acids.

Regarding this clonotype: A read error may account for a junction end that differs from germline. The V and J genes are TRBV6-2 or TRBV6-3 and TRBJ2-5, with D perhaps matching TRBD2 (6 bases). Germline V gives CDR1 MNHEY, CDR2 SVGEGT. This CDR3 comprises 20 residues. In DNA, the CDR3 is TGTGCCAGCAGTAGCGGCAGGGTAGACTCTCATGATATCTTGGGGAGGAGACCCAGTTTC. This gives the protein CASSSGRVDSHDILGRRPSF.

By sample share, this clonotype is medium-sized. The chain couples TRBV24-1 to TRBJ2-1; D is unclear. Trimming took off 7 bases at V and 5 bases at J, with 11 bases between the two ends. CDR3 length: 13 residues. Germline CDR1 is KGHDR and CDR2 is SFDVKD. The DNA for the CDR3 is TGTGCCACCAGCGCTCCGGCTCACAATGAGCAGTTCTTC. Amino acids: CATSAPAHNEQFF.

This clonotype is medium-sized in the sample. The chain uses TRBV20-1 and TRBJ2-3, with D uncertain. CDR3 length equals 13 residues. The germline V gene encodes CDR1 DFQATT and CDR2 SNEGSKA (reference sequence). The V gene lost 2 bases and the J gene lost 0 bases, with 6 bases spanning the gap. CDR3 sequence reads: CSARLASTDTQYF. The CDR3 DNA sequence: TGCAGTGCTAGACTGGCTAGCACAGATACGCAGTATTTT.

As for this clonotype: Because the CDR3's place on the DNA is in doubt, the DNA is left out and the CDR3 is given as listed by TCRdb. This chain connects TRBV6-6 to TRBJ2-3. Germline V gives CDR1 MNHNY, CDR2 SVGAGI (reference sequence). With termini counted, the CDR3 has 20 amino acids. The CDR3 region is CASSFYICSADLLVTDTQYF.

This clonotype came up once. V is TRBV2 and J is TRBJ1-1; D unclear. From germline, CDR1 is SNHLY and CDR2 FYNNEI. The CDR3 spans 14 residues. The CDR3 sequence: CVSRQDWESTEAFF. DNA for the CDR3: TGTGTTAGCAGGCAGGACTGGGAGAGCACTGAAGCTTTCTTT.

This clonotype is judged medium-sized. The CDR3 DNA sequence: TGTGCCAGCAGTGGAGGAAAAACAGGGGGGACCGGGGAGCTGTTTTTT. Protein sequence: CASSGGKTGGTGELFF. The rearrangement links TRBV6-1 to TRBJ2-2; 8 positions match TRBD1. V shed 4 bases, J shed 5 bases, and the junction held 9 bases outside the gene matches. The CDR3 contains 16 residues. CDR1 MNHNS and CDR2 SASEGT come from the germline V gene.

Many counts were recorded for this clonotype. The chain combines TRBV25-1 with TRBJ1-2; 9 nucleotides agree with TRBD1. V lost 2 bases to trimming and J lost 8 bases; unmatched junction nucleotides: 3. Germline values: CDR1 MGHDK, CDR2 SYGVNS. The CDR3 is 13 residues long. The CDR3 sequence is CASSERTGEGYTF. In DNA, the CDR3 is TGTGCCAGCAGTGAACGGACAGGGGAAGGCTACACCTTC.

This clonotype was picked up many times. The chain recombines TRBV2 with TRBJ2-1; the match to TRBD2 covers 7 bases. The CDR3 is 18 residues long. With V trimmed by 1 base and J by 4 bases, 13 bases remained unmatched. Per the germline V gene, CDR1 is SNHLY and CDR2 is FYNNEI. The CDR3 DNA reads as TGTGCCAGCAGTGAAGAAAATAGCGGGTCCTTCCATTACAATGAGCAGTTCTTC. Translating it yields CASSEENSGSFHYNEQFF.

By proportion, this clonotype is medium-sized. The gene calls are TRBV6-5 and TRBJ1-6, with unresolved D. The CDR3 runs to 13 residues. The V end was cut by 5 bases, the J end by 9 bases, with 11 bases between. CDR1 is MNHEY and CDR2 is SVGAGI in the germline V gene. The CDR3 sequence is CASSPLWGSPLHF. In DNA, the CDR3 is TGTGCCAGCAGTCCCCTTTGGGGTTCACCCCTCCACTTT.

This clonotype was counted ten times or more. The chain links TRBV30 to TRBJ1-6, with D possibly matching TRBD1 (5 bases). Trimming cost V 1 base and J 4 bases, with 14 bases left between them. CDR3 length: 16 residues. The V gene's germline CDR1 is GTSNPN and CDR2 SVGIG (reference sequence). The CDR3 loop is CAWSGGVGWYNSPLHF. CDR3 coding DNA: TGTGCCTGGAGTGGGGGGGTAGGATGGTATAATTCACCCCTCCACTTT.

This clonotype qualifies as medium-sized (0.01 to 0.1%). The rearrangement joins TRBV5-1 to TRBJ1-6; 7 bases are shared with TRBD1. The germline V gene has CDR1 SGHRS and CDR2 YFSETQ. This CDR3 is 15 amino acids long. Trimming removed 3 bases from V and 5 bases from J; junction bases left unmatched: 5. Here the CDR3 reads CASSSSGTDNSPLHF. CDR3 bases: TGCGCCAGCAGCTCTTCCGGGACAGATAATTCACCCCTCCACTTT.

The chain has TRBV20-1 and TRBJ1-2; D may be TRBD1 (6 bases). The CDR3 has 12 residues. The V and J ends lost 3 bases and 8 bases respectively, with 13 bases between them. Germline V CDR1 and CDR2: DFQATT, SNEGSKA (reference sequence). As DNA, the CDR3 is TGCAGTGCTAGGGGGACAACTGCAGGCTACACCTTC. Translated: CSARGTTAGYTF.

This clonotype was counted ten times or more. This chain links TRBV18 with TRBJ2-5; D remains ambiguous. This CDR3 spans 16 amino acids. Germline CDR1 reads KGHSH; CDR2 reads LQKENI. The germline V and J ends were trimmed by 6 bases and 1 base, with 18 bases remaining between them. DNA for the CDR3: TGTGCCAGCTCCCAGTTGGAGCCCAACCTCCAAGAGACCCAGTACTTC. Its translation: CASSQLEPNLQETQYF.

The V gene is TRBV9, the J gene TRBJ2-2; D remains ambiguous. V shed 4 bases and J shed 3 bases, with 19 bases lying between them. Germline CDR1 reads SGDLS; CDR2 reads YYNGEE. This CDR3 has 17 amino acids. In nucleotides, the CDR3 is TGTGCCAGCAGCTCCTCACTGGGCCCCGGCCACACCGGGGAGCTGTTTTTT. This gives the protein CASSSSLGPGHTGELFF.

This chain links TRBV5-1 with TRBJ2-7; weak D call: TRBD2 (6 bases). Trimming took 1 base from V and 11 from J, leaving 19 bases between them. Germline CDR1 is SGHRS and CDR2 is YFSETQ. The CDR3 totals 14 residues. CDR3 DNA: TGCGCCAGCAGCTTGACGGGGGACGCCACTAAGAAGTACTTC. Residues: CASSLTGDATKKYF.